This T cell receptor (beta chain) came from a study of T cells after yellow fever vaccination. With regard to this clonotype: The antigen remains undetermined.

Germline CDR1 ENHRY, CDR2 SYGVKD. Deletions cut 6 bases from V and 7 bases from J, with 5 bases between. The CDR3 sequence is 10 residues long. Production of TCR cDNA was by 5'RACE template switching, which also added a universal primer site and UMIs. TCRdb analysed the 5' RACE reads with MiXCR anew, one entry per CDR3 protein. This sample yields hundreds of thousands of distinct CDR3 sequences, of which roughly an eighth are seen a single time; approximately 15% belongs to the top ten. Study results and limitations: By day 5 rather than day 15, the secondary response had peaked, though it was weaker. Clones that expanded after primary vaccination mostly reappeared after the booster (just over 95% CD4, 75% to 90% CD8).

The clonotype comes from a man aged 25-45 years who received the YFV17D yellow fever vaccine. V gene TRBV10-3 combines with J gene TRBJ2-3, with D uncertain. Sequenced material: PBMCs, taken on the day of the yellow fever booster vaccination. Here the CDR3 DNA reads TGTGCCATCAGAGGGAATACGCAGTATTTT. Translation: CAIRGNTQYF.